The clone carrying this T cell receptor beta chain was found a few times. Trimming cost V 6 bases and J 1 base; bases outside gene matches: 10. CDR3 length: 16 amino acids. Per germline, CDR1 SNHLY and CDR2 FYNNEI. The data originate from a study of cytomegalovirus exposure and HLA in healthy donors. Use of 60 Vbeta and 13 Jbeta primers characterized the PCR. Data came from immunoSEQ multiplex PCR; TCRdb stores just in-frame clones and leaves some out. The sample includes 160,000 or so clones, 65% to 75% of them seen just once. This receptor was identified in a human donor in good health. The rearrangement joins TRBV2 to TRBJ1-1; 8 bases line up with TRBD1. Material for sequencing was PBMCs. The CDR3 sequence is CASRPTGTGKNTEAFF. The CDR3 nucleotides read TGTGCCAGCAGGCCTACCGGGACAGGAAAGAACACTGAAGCTTTCTTT.